The rows below give T cell receptor beta chains drawn from one sample of a study of T cell repertoires in cytomegalovirus infection. MiXCR was run by TCRdb on the reads, yielding one entry per CDR3 protein. The sample contains 100,000 to 150,000 distinct CDR3 sequences, approximately 9.2% of which appear only once. The sequenced material came from PBMCs. Source of these receptors: a human donor in good health (CMV status not recorded). Some clones in this sample may be carry-over from other donors' samples. Both conserved end residues are part of each CDR3. The D gene is left open where the match is weak. Size tells how often a clone was seen (once, few, many) or the class of an expanded clone, and some rows leave it out.

cdr3_length: 13; v_call: TRBV20-1; clone_size: few; j_call: TRBJ2-7; d_call: .; cdr3_nt: TGCAGTGCTAGCCGCGGGACTCCCTACGAGCAGTACTTC; cdr3_aa: CSASRGTPYEQYF
cdr3_length: 14; v_call: TRBV6-2/TRBV6-3; clone_size: many; j_call: TRBJ1-1; d_call: .; cdr3_nt: TGTGCCAGCAGCTTACTTGGACGGTACACTGAAGCTTTCTTT; cdr3_aa: CASSLLGRYTEAFF
cdr3_length: 11; v_call: TRBV6-2/TRBV6-3; clone_size: many; j_call: TRBJ2-7; d_call: .; cdr3_nt: TGTGCCAGCAGTTGGGGCTACGAGCAGTACTTC; cdr3_aa: CASSWGYEQYF
cdr3_length: 12; v_call: TRBV7-9; clone_size: many; j_call: TRBJ2-2; d_call: .; cdr3_nt: TGTGCCAGCAGCCCCGGGACCGGGGAGCTGTTTTTT; cdr3_aa: CASSPGTGELFF
cdr3_length: 15; v_call: TRBV19; clone_size: many; j_call: TRBJ2-6; d_call: .; cdr3_nt: TGTGCCAGTAGTATCCTGAGCTCTGGGGCCAACGTCCTGACTTTC; cdr3_aa: CASSILSSGANVLTF
cdr3_length: 14; v_call: TRBV11-2; clone_size: many; j_call: TRBJ2-7; d_call: .; cdr3_nt: TGTGCCAGCAGTCAAGAGAGAAGGGCTTACGAGCAGTACTTC; cdr3_aa: CASSQERRAYEQYF
cdr3_length: 14; v_call: TRBV29-1; clone_size: .; j_call: TRBJ2-2; d_call: TRBD1; cdr3_nt: TGCAGCGTAGGTTTTCAGGGGGCCGTCGGGGAGCTGTTTTTT; cdr3_aa: CSVGFQGAVGELFF
cdr3_length: 14; v_call: TRBV25-1; clone_size: many; j_call: TRBJ1-5; d_call: .; cdr3_nt: TGTGCCAGCAGTGACAAGGGACTGGATCAGCCCCAGCATTTT; cdr3_aa: CASSDKGLDQPQHF
cdr3_length: 14; v_call: TRBV6-6; clone_size: .; j_call: TRBJ2-7; d_call: TRBD1; cdr3_nt: TGTGCCAGCAGCCAGACAGGGGGCTTCTACGAGCAGTACTTC; cdr3_aa: CASSQTGGFYEQYF
cdr3_length: 13; v_call: TRBV7-2; clone_size: many; j_call: TRBJ2-7; d_call: .; cdr3_nt: TGTGCCAGCAGCCCCCTGCGACGAGGCGAGCAGTACTTC; cdr3_aa: CASSPLRRGEQYF
cdr3_length: 14; v_call: TRBV9; clone_size: many; j_call: TRBJ2-7; d_call: TRBD1; cdr3_nt: TGTGCCAGCAGCTTGACGGGACAGGGTTACGAGCAGTACTTC; cdr3_aa: CASSLTGQGYEQYF
cdr3_length: 18; v_call: TRBV10-3; clone_size: few; j_call: TRBJ2-1; d_call: TRBD2; cdr3_nt: TGTGCCATCAGTGATCTTCGGGGCGGGGGGGTGTCCTACAATGAGCAGTTCTTC; cdr3_aa: CAISDLRGGGVSYNEQFF
cdr3_length: 14; v_call: TRBV7-2; clone_size: many; j_call: TRBJ2-2; d_call: .; cdr3_nt: TGTGCCAGCAGCTCACAAAGGGTTGTCGGGGAGCTGTTTTTT; cdr3_aa: CASSSQRVVGELFF
cdr3_length: 16; v_call: TRBV7-2; clone_size: many; j_call: TRBJ2-4; d_call: .; cdr3_nt: TGTGCCAGCAGCCTTGGACAGAACCTAGCCAAAAACATTCAGTACTTC; cdr3_aa: CASSLGQNLAKNIQYF
cdr3_length: 14; v_call: TRBV7-9; clone_size: few; j_call: TRBJ1-1; d_call: .; cdr3_nt: TGTGCCAGCAGCTTAGGACAGTTGGGAACTGAAGCTTTCTTT; cdr3_aa: CASSLGQLGTEAFF
cdr3_length: 15; v_call: TRBV12-3/TRBV12-4; clone_size: many; j_call: TRBJ2-5; d_call: TRBD1; cdr3_nt: TGTGCCAGCAGCCCCGGGACAGTAAACAGGGAGACCCAGTACTTC; cdr3_aa: CASSPGTVNRETQYF
cdr3_length: 13; v_call: TRBV2; clone_size: many; j_call: TRBJ2-5; d_call: TRBD2; cdr3_nt: TGTGCCAGCATTTGGGACTATCAAGAGACCCAGTACTTC; cdr3_aa: CASIWDYQETQYF
cdr3_length: 13; v_call: TRBV12-3/TRBV12-4; clone_size: few; j_call: TRBJ1-5; d_call: .; cdr3_nt: TGTGCCAGCAGTTTATCCGTGTATCAGCCCCAGCATTTT; cdr3_aa: CASSLSVYQPQHF
cdr3_length: 13; v_call: TRBV19; clone_size: many; j_call: TRBJ2-7; d_call: .; cdr3_nt: TGTGCCAGTAGACCGGGAACTACCTACGAGCAGTACTTC; cdr3_aa: CASRPGTTYEQYF
cdr3_length: 13; v_call: TRBV12-3/TRBV12-4; clone_size: many; j_call: TRBJ2-1; d_call: TRBD2; cdr3_nt: TGTGCCAGCAGCTCTAGCGGGGATAATGAGCAGTTCTTC; cdr3_aa: CASSSSGDNEQFF
cdr3_length: 14; v_call: TRBV7-2; clone_size: many; j_call: TRBJ1-1; d_call: TRBD1; cdr3_nt: TGTGCCAGCAGCGTCCGGACAGGGTACACTGAAGCTTTCTTT; cdr3_aa: CASSVRTGYTEAFF
cdr3_length: 14; v_call: TRBV2; clone_size: many; j_call: TRBJ1-4; d_call: .; cdr3_nt: TGTGCCAGCAGTGGACAGGCAACTAATGAAAAACTGTTTTTT; cdr3_aa: CASSGQATNEKLFF
cdr3_length: 18; v_call: TRBV23-1; clone_size: few; j_call: TRBJ1-6; d_call: .; cdr3_nt: TGCGCCAGTAGCCAGTCAATGAGACCAGGCGGAAAAAATTCACCCCTCCACTTT; cdr3_aa: CASSQSMRPGGKNSPLHF
cdr3_length: 14; v_call: TRBV7-8; clone_size: many; j_call: TRBJ2-1; d_call: .; cdr3_nt: TGTGCCAGCAGCTTAGCGGGGGTTGTTAATGAGCAGTTCTTC; cdr3_aa: CASSLAGVVNEQFF
cdr3_length: 13; v_call: TRBV7-8; clone_size: many; j_call: TRBJ1-1; d_call: .; cdr3_nt: TGTGCCAGCAGCTTGGGACAGAACACTGAAGCTTTCTTT; cdr3_aa: CASSLGQNTEAFF
cdr3_length: 15; v_call: TRBV20-1; clone_size: many; j_call: TRBJ2-6; d_call: TRBD1; cdr3_nt: TGCAGTGCTAAGACAGGGGTCTCTGGGGCCAACGTCCTGACTTTC; cdr3_aa: CSAKTGVSGANVLTF
cdr3_length: 13; v_call: TRBV12-3/TRBV12-4; clone_size: many; j_call: TRBJ1-1; d_call: .; cdr3_nt: TGTGCCAGCAGTTTAGGCGTCGACACTGAAGCTTTCTTT; cdr3_aa: CASSLGVDTEAFF
cdr3_length: 15; v_call: TRBV7-2; clone_size: many; j_call: TRBJ2-5; d_call: TRBD2; cdr3_nt: TGTGCCAGCAGCCGATTAAGCGGGGGCGGAGAGACCCAGTACTTC; cdr3_aa: CASSRLSGGGETQYF
cdr3_length: 14; v_call: TRBV7-9; clone_size: many; j_call: TRBJ1-4; d_call: .; cdr3_nt: TGTGCCAGCAATGAAGGGGCGTATAATGAAAAACTGTTTTTT; cdr3_aa: CASNEGAYNEKLFF
cdr3_length: 14; v_call: TRBV29-1; clone_size: few; j_call: TRBJ1-2; d_call: .; cdr3_nt: TGCAGCGTTGAAGATCGGGGGGGAAGATATGGCTACACCTTC; cdr3_aa: CSVEDRGGRYGYTF
cdr3_length: 17; v_call: TRBV28; clone_size: many; j_call: TRBJ2-7; d_call: TRBD1; cdr3_nt: TGTGCCAGCAGTTTATTATACGTGGGGACAGGGAAATACGAGCAGTACTTC; cdr3_aa: CASSLLYVGTGKYEQYF
cdr3_length: 13; v_call: TRBV2; clone_size: many; j_call: TRBJ1-6; d_call: .; cdr3_nt: TGTGCCAGCAGTGATTTTGAGGGCACACCCCTCCACTTT; cdr3_aa: CASSDFEGTPLHF
cdr3_length: 18; v_call: TRBV9; clone_size: few; j_call: TRBJ2-3; d_call: TRBD2; cdr3_nt: TGTGCCAGCAGCGTACGAGGACTAGCGGGACGGAGTACAGATACGCAGTATTTT; cdr3_aa: CASSVRGLAGRSTDTQYF
cdr3_length: 12; v_call: TRBV29-1; clone_size: .; j_call: TRBJ2-7; d_call: TRBD1; cdr3_nt: TGCAGCGCGGAAACAGGGGGCATCGAGCAGTACTTC; cdr3_aa: CSAETGGIEQYF
cdr3_length: 13; v_call: TRBV9; clone_size: few; j_call: TRBJ1-1; d_call: TRBD1; cdr3_nt: TGTGCCAGCAGCGTAGGGGACAGGGCTGAAGCTTTCTTT; cdr3_aa: CASSVGDRAEAFF
cdr3_length: 14; v_call: TRBV6-5; clone_size: many; j_call: TRBJ2-1; d_call: .; cdr3_nt: TGTGCCAGCAGTTACGACGGGTTGCTTCGTGAGCAGTTCTTC; cdr3_aa: CASSYDGLLREQFF
cdr3_length: 13; v_call: TRBV28; clone_size: many; j_call: TRBJ1-5; d_call: .; cdr3_nt: TGTGCCACCGATCCCAATAGCAATCAGCCCCAGCATTTT; cdr3_aa: CATDPNSNQPQHF
cdr3_length: 16; v_call: TRBV6-6; clone_size: many; j_call: TRBJ2-7; d_call: .; cdr3_nt: TGTGCCAGCAGTTACTCGCGGGGGCCCTACCTTTACGAGCAGTACTTC; cdr3_aa: CASSYSRGPYLYEQYF
cdr3_length: 15; v_call: TRBV20-1; clone_size: few; j_call: TRBJ1-2; d_call: TRBD1; cdr3_nt: TGCAGTGCTAGCCTCGGACAGGCCTCCAGAGGAGGCTACACCTTC; cdr3_aa: CSASLGQASRGGYTF
cdr3_length: 15; v_call: TRBV20-1; clone_size: few; j_call: TRBJ1-1; d_call: .; cdr3_nt: TGCAGTGAAATCAGGGTCGGCGACATGAACACTGAAGCTTTCTTT; cdr3_aa: CSEIRVGDMNTEAFF
cdr3_length: 13; v_call: TRBV6-5; clone_size: many; j_call: TRBJ2-7; d_call: TRBD1; cdr3_nt: TGTGCCAGCAGTTGGGACAGTTCCTACGAGCAGTACTTC; cdr3_aa: CASSWDSSYEQYF
cdr3_length: 15; v_call: TRBV30; clone_size: few; j_call: TRBJ1-6; d_call: TRBD1; cdr3_nt: TGTGCCTGGAGTGCCGGACAGGGCTATAATTCACCCCTCCACTTT; cdr3_aa: CAWSAGQGYNSPLHF
cdr3_length: 16; v_call: TRBV24-1; clone_size: many; j_call: TRBJ2-3; d_call: .; cdr3_nt: TGTGCCACCAGTGATCAGAGGACAGCCAGCACAGATACGCAGTATTTT; cdr3_aa: CATSDQRTASTDTQYF
cdr3_length: 12; v_call: TRBV6-5; clone_size: many; j_call: TRBJ2-7; d_call: .; cdr3_nt: TGTGCCTCATGGGACGGACTCTACGAGCAGTACTTC; cdr3_aa: CASWDGLYEQYF
cdr3_length: 16; v_call: TRBV7-9; clone_size: few; j_call: TRBJ2-3; d_call: TRBD2; cdr3_nt: TGTGCCAGCAGCTCGGGACTAGCGGGCCCTGGGGATACGCAGTATTTT; cdr3_aa: CASSSGLAGPGDTQYF
cdr3_length: 15; v_call: TRBV6-6; clone_size: many; j_call: TRBJ1-6; d_call: TRBD1; cdr3_nt: TGTGCCAGCAGTGGTTCGACAGGGTCCCATTCACCCCTCCACTTT; cdr3_aa: CASSGSTGSHSPLHF
cdr3_length: 15; v_call: TRBV6-6; clone_size: few; j_call: TRBJ2-1; d_call: TRBD2; cdr3_nt: TGTGCCAGCAGTTCCGGAGCGGGGGGGGACAATGAGCAGTTCTTC; cdr3_aa: CASSSGAGGDNEQFF
cdr3_length: 14; v_call: TRBV15; clone_size: many; j_call: TRBJ2-7; d_call: .; cdr3_nt: TGTGCCACCAGCATTTTACCGACTCGGTACGAGCAGTACTTC; cdr3_aa: CATSILPTRYEQYF
cdr3_length: 11; v_call: TRBV2; clone_size: .; j_call: TRBJ1-2; d_call: .; cdr3_nt: TGTGCCAGCAGCGCATTCGGGAGCTACACCTTC; cdr3_aa: CASSAFGSYTF
cdr3_length: 15; v_call: TRBV28; clone_size: many; j_call: TRBJ2-3; d_call: .; cdr3_nt: TGTGCCAGCAGTTTATCCCCCGACAGACCAGATACGCAGTATTTT; cdr3_aa: CASSLSPDRPDTQYF
cdr3_length: 13; v_call: TRBV11-3; clone_size: many; j_call: TRBJ1-6; d_call: .; cdr3_nt: TGTGCCAGCAGCTTAGGCCCAGCATCACCCCTCCACTTT; cdr3_aa: CASSLGPASPLHF
cdr3_length: 16; v_call: TRBV7-2; clone_size: many; j_call: TRBJ1-2; d_call: .; cdr3_nt: TGTGCCAGCAGCTTAGCCTCCAGGCTGGGGGACTATGGCTACACCTTC; cdr3_aa: CASSLASRLGDYGYTF
cdr3_length: 15; v_call: TRBV7-2; clone_size: many; j_call: TRBJ2-7; d_call: .; cdr3_nt: TGTGCCAGCAGCGAAATCGGCGGGGACTCCTACGAGCAGTACTTC; cdr3_aa: CASSEIGGDSYEQYF
cdr3_length: 15; v_call: TRBV19; clone_size: many; j_call: TRBJ1-1; d_call: .; cdr3_nt: TGTGCCAGTAGTATAGCGGCGAGGATGAACACTGAAGCTTTCTTT; cdr3_aa: CASSIAARMNTEAFF
cdr3_length: 13; v_call: TRBV19; clone_size: .; j_call: TRBJ1-2; d_call: .; cdr3_nt: TGTGCCAGTAGTATAGATCTACAGGATGGCTACACCTTC; cdr3_aa: CASSIDLQDGYTF
cdr3_length: 12; v_call: TRBV5-5; clone_size: many; j_call: TRBJ2-1; d_call: TRBD2; cdr3_nt: TGTGCCAGACTAGCGGACTACAATGAGCAGTTCTTC; cdr3_aa: CARLADYNEQFF
cdr3_length: 13; v_call: TRBV2; clone_size: few; j_call: TRBJ1-1; d_call: .; cdr3_nt: TGTGCCAGCAGTGATTGGCCAGTGACTGAAGCTTTCTTT; cdr3_aa: CASSDWPVTEAFF
cdr3_length: 15; v_call: TRBV5-4; clone_size: few; j_call: TRBJ1-1; d_call: TRBD1; cdr3_nt: TGTGCCAGCAGCAGGAGACAGGGGAGTTTCGCTGAAGCTTTCTTT; cdr3_aa: CASSRRQGSFAEAFF
cdr3_length: 14; v_call: TRBV2; clone_size: .; j_call: TRBJ2-3; d_call: TRBD1; cdr3_nt: TGTGCCAGCAGACCGGACAGGGAGACAGATACGCAGTATTTT; cdr3_aa: CASRPDRETDTQYF
cdr3_length: 15; v_call: TRBV12-3/TRBV12-4; clone_size: few; j_call: TRBJ1-5; d_call: .; cdr3_nt: TGTGCCAGCAGACCGACAGGCGCAGACTATCAGCCCCAGCATTTT; cdr3_aa: CASRPTGADYQPQHF